The next 9 T cell receptor beta chains were all read from a single sample in a study of T cell responses to AZD1222 COVID-19 vaccine. Some clones are missing from TCRdb's copy, which holds only in-frame ones; the method was immunoSEQ multiplex PCR. The repertoire holds 110,000 to 150,000 clones, with 93% as singletons. The sequencing used peripheral blood, collected on day 0 of AZD1222 vaccination. These receptors came from an adult in good health.

This sequence joins TRBV7-3 and TRBJ1-2; tentative D call: TRBD1 (5 bases). The V end was cut by 2 bases, the J end by 3 bases, with 13 bases between. The CDR3 runs to 15 residues. Germline V gene sequence: CDR1 SGHTA, CDR2 FQGTGA. CDR3 in amino acids: CASSLAGRSDYGYTF. Written as DNA, the CDR3 is TGTGCCAGCAGCTTAGCAGGGCGTTCCGACTATGGCTACACCTTC. Using reference TRBV7-3 and TRBJ1-2 for the parts outside the CDR3, the full variable domain is GAGVSQTPSNKVTEKGKYVELRCDPISGHTALYWYRQSLGQGPEFLIYFQGTGAADDSGLPNDRFFAVRPEGSVSTLKIQRTERGDSAVYLCASSLAGRSDYGYTFGSGTRLTVV.

The gene calls are TRBV2 and TRBJ1-2; D perhaps matches TRBD1 (5 bases). CDR1 and CDR2 from the germline V gene are SNHLY and FYNNEI. CDR3 length: 13 residues. Trimming cost V 7 bases and J 8 bases, with 17 bases left between them. The DNA of the CDR3 is TGTGCCAGCATGAGGGACGCCGGCGTCGGCTACACCTTC. Its translation is CASMRDAGVGYTF. The full variable domain, completed using reference TRBV2 and TRBJ1-2, is EPEVTQTPSHQVTQMGQEVILRCVPISNHLYFYWYRQILGQKVEFLVSFYNNEISEKSEIFDDQFSVERPDGSNFTLKIRSTKLEDSAMYFCASMRDAGVGYTFGSGTRLTVV.

This chain joins TRBV29-1 and TRBJ2-7; no reliable D call. Germline-derived CDR1 and CDR2 are SQVTM and ANQGSEA. V shed 3 bases and J shed 5 bases, with 8 bases lying between them. This CDR3 region has 11 residues. In nucleotides, the CDR3 is TGCAGCGTTGAGTTGGAGAACGAGCAGTACTTC. It encodes CSVELENEQYF.

This sequence joins TRBV5-4 and TRBJ1-6; D is unclear. Trimming removed 4 bases at V and 9 bases at J, with 8 bases between. Looked up from germline, CDR1 is SGHNT and CDR2 is YYREEE (reference sequence). CDR3 length equals 12 residues. CDR3 nucleotide sequence: TGTGCCAGCAGCCAGGCCGGTTCACCCCTCCACTTT. Protein: CASSQAGSPLHF.

V and J are TRBV20-1 and TRBJ1-2, with D possibly being TRBD1 (6 bases). This CDR3 is built from 15 residues. Deletions cut 3 bases from V and 2 bases from J, with 16 bases between. In germline, CDR1 is DFQATT, CDR2 SNEGSKA (reference sequence). CDR3 loop: CSASHREGVNYGYTF. Here the CDR3 DNA reads TGCAGTGCTAGTCACAGAGAGGGGGTAAACTATGGCTACACCTTC.

The chain has TRBV5-6 and TRBJ2-7; 8 nucleotides line up with TRBD2. Germline V CDR1 and CDR2: SGHDT, YYEEEE. V lost 0 bases to trimming and J lost 5 bases; unmatched junction nucleotides: 4. This CDR3 is built from 14 residues. CDR3 DNA sequence: TGTGCCAGCAGCTTGGATAGAGCGGGGGACGAGCAGTACTTC. Translating it yields CASSLDRAGDEQYF.

The chain uses TRBV4-1 and TRBJ1-4; 7 nucleotides match TRBD1. The CDR3 sequence is 13 residues long. V shed 4 bases, J shed 10 bases, and the junction held 6 bases outside the gene matches. Germline V lookup: CDR1 MGHRA, CDR2 YSYEKL. The CDR3 bases are TGCGCCAGCAGCCGGTTTTACAGGGGAAAACTGTTTTTT. Its protein product is CASSRFYRGKLFF.

The chain links TRBV11-1 to TRBJ1-5, with 8 bases that match TRBD1. CDR3 length: 16 residues. The junction had 10 bases not matched to a gene; V was cut back by 5 bases and J by 4 bases. The V gene's germline CDR1 is SGHAT and CDR2 FQDESV (reference sequence). CDR3 loop: CASSQYQGAGNQPQHF. The CDR3 region has the DNA TGTGCCAGCAGCCAATACCAGGGGGCTGGAAATCAGCCCCAGCATTTT.

The gene calls are TRBV29-1 and TRBJ1-1; a weak D match, TRBD1 (5 bases). Deletions cut 5 bases from V and 1 base from J, with 8 bases between. The CDR3 runs to 12 residues. CDR1 is SQVTM, CDR2 ANQGSEA, per germline. The CDR3 bases are TGCAGCGTTACCGACAGGAACACTGAAGCTTTCTTT. Translating gives CSVTDRNTEAFF. The variable domain in full, with the rest retrieved from reference TRBV29-1 and TRBJ1-1, is SAVISQKPSRDICQRGTSLTIQCQVDSQVTMMFWYRQQPGQSLTLIATANQGSEATYESGFVIDKFPISRPNLTFSTLTVSNMSPEDSSIYLCSVTDRNTEAFFGQGTRLTVV.